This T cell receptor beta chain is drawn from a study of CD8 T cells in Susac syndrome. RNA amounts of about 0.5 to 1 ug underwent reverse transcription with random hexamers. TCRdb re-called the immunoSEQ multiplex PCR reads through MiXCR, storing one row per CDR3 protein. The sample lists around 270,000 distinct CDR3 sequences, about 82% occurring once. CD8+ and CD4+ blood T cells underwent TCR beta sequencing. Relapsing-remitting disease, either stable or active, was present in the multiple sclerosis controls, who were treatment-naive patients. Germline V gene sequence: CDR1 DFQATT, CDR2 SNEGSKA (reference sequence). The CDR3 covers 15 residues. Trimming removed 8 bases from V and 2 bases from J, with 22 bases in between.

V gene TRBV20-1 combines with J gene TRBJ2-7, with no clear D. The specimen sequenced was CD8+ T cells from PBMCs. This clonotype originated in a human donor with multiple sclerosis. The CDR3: CSTNSPKLTPYEQYF. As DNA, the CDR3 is TGCAGTACAAACTCCCCAAAACTAACCCCCTACGAGCAGTACTTC.